The rows below give T cell receptor beta chains drawn from one sample of a study of T cells in Graves' hyperthyroidism and ophthalmopathy. MiXCR was run by TCRdb on the multiplex PCR reads, yielding one entry per CDR3 protein. Of a few hundred thousand distinct CDR3 sequences listed, 15% to 18% are singletons. Sequences were obtained from blood. These receptors were taken from a woman in her thirties with Graves' hyperthyroidism. CDR3s include the opening cysteine and the closing phenylalanine or tryptophan. D genes are given only for firm matches. Clone size, where shown, is once, few, many, or a class for clones that have expanded.

length: 14
size: many
D: NA
V: TRBV2
J: TRBJ2-2
CDR3: CAGRTDSNTGELFF
DNA: TGTGCCGGAAGGACAGACTCGAACACCGGGGAGCTGTTTTTT

length: 14
size: many
D: NA
V: TRBV11-3
J: TRBJ2-3
CDR3: CASSSPGKTDTQYF
DNA: TGTGCCAGCAGCTCCCCGGGGAAAACAGATACGCAGTATTTT

length: 18
size: NA
D: TRBD2
V: TRBV4-1
J: TRBJ2-2
CDR3: CASSQRAGVPLDTGELFF
DNA: TGCGCCAGCAGCCAGCGAGCGGGAGTCCCCTTAGACACCGGGGAGCTGTTTTTT

length: 17
size: NA
D: NA
V: TRBV28
J: TRBJ2-7
CDR3: CASSLCERYFSSYEQYF
DNA: TGTGCCAGCAGTTTATGCGAGAGGTACTTTAGCTCCTACGAGCAGTACTTC

length: 11
size: many
D: NA
V: TRBV7-9
J: TRBJ2-7
CDR3: CASSRQQEQYF
DNA: TGTGCCAGCAGCCGACAGCAGGAGCAGTACTTC

length: 13
size: NA
D: NA
V: TRBV7-2
J: TRBJ1-1
CDR3: CASSLPPYTEAFF
DNA: TGTGCCAGCAGCTTACCTCCTTACACTGAAGCTTTCTTT

length: 14
size: few
D: NA
V: TRBV6-5
J: TRBJ1-1
CDR3: CASSYRGPGGEAFF
DNA: TGTGCCAGCAGTTACAGGGGCCCCGGGGGGGAAGCTTTCTTT

length: 14
size: many
D: NA
V: TRBV24-1
J: TRBJ2-2
CDR3: CATSDVVGTGELFF
DNA: TGTGCCACCAGTGATGTCGTAGGGACCGGGGAGCTGTTTTTT

length: 13
size: many
D: NA
V: TRBV2
J: TRBJ1-1
CDR3: CASSEFRETEAFF
DNA: TGTGCCAGCAGTGAATTCAGGGAGACTGAAGCTTTCTTT

length: 13
size: many
D: NA
V: TRBV7-3
J: TRBJ2-1
CDR3: CASSTTSSNEQFF
DNA: TGTGCCAGCAGCACGACTAGTAGCAATGAGCAGTTCTTC

length: 16
size: many
D: NA
V: TRBV5-1
J: TRBJ2-1
CDR3: CASSSVGGWSYNEQFF
DNA: TGCGCCAGCAGCTCAGTAGGGGGTTGGTCCTACAATGAGCAGTTCTTC

length: 14
size: NA
D: TRBD1
V: TRBV12-3/TRBV12-4
J: TRBJ1-5
CDR3: CASSGGTGLRPQHF
DNA: TGTGCCAGCAGTGGCGGGACAGGGTTACGTCCCCAGCATTTT

length: 13
size: NA
D: NA
V: TRBV19
J: TRBJ2-1
CDR3: CASSMQEYNEQFF
DNA: TGTGCCAGTAGTATGCAGGAGTACAATGAGCAGTTCTTC

length: 10
size: NA
D: NA
V: TRBV6-1
J: TRBJ1-1
CDR3: CAVGGRVAFF
DNA: TGTGCCGTAGGGGGAAGGGTCGCTTTCTTT

length: 10
size: many
D: NA
V: TRBV29-1
J: TRBJ2-3
CDR3: CSVEADTQYF
DNA: TGCAGCGTTGAGGCAGATACGCAGTATTTT

length: 13
size: many
D: NA
V: TRBV3-1
J: TRBJ1-2
CDR3: CASSQDDSRGYTF
DNA: TGTGCCAGCAGCCAAGATGACAGCCGTGGCTACACCTTC

length: 15
size: NA
D: NA
V: TRBV7-9
J: TRBJ1-4
CDR3: CASSWDTTTNEKLFF
DNA: TGTGCCAGCAGCTGGGACACCACAACTAATGAAAAACTGTTTTTT